This entry lists 26 T cell receptor beta chains sequenced from one sample in a study of shared clonotypes between healthy human individuals. Naive CD8 isolation took CD45RO-negative cells positively selected for CCR7 and excluded terminally differentiated effector memory CD45RA+ cells. The data were produced by immunoSEQ multiplex PCR, yet TCRdb's version contains in-frame clones alone and is incomplete. The table has 2 million or so clones, roughly 95% seen once. Sequenced sample: naive CD8+ T cells sorted from blood. These receptors all come from a man aged 18 to 35 in good health.

CDR3: CASSLGDGSGETQYF. CDR3 nucleotide sequence: TGCGCCAGCAGCTTGGGTGATGGTAGTGGCGAGACCCAGTACTTC. The gene calls are TRBV5-1 and TRBJ2-5, with no clear D. Germline CDR1 SGHRS, CDR2 YFSETQ. The CDR3 contains 15 residues. V lost 0 bases to trimming and J lost 5 bases, with 14 bases between them.

V usage is TRBV19 and J usage is TRBJ1-5; 8 bases align to TRBD1. The CDR3 has 17 amino acids. CDR1 LNHDA and CDR2 SQIVND come from the germline V gene (reference sequence). V was clipped by 10 bases and J by 0 bases; unmatched bases: 14. CDR3 loop: CATSWTGSGYSNQPQHF. The DNA for the CDR3 is TGTGCCACCTCATGGACAGGGTCGGGTTATAGCAATCAGCCCCAGCATTTT.

The V gene is TRBV9, the J gene TRBJ2-5; the D is unclear. Deletions cut 0 bases from V and 1 base from J, with 7 bases between. The CDR3 has 14 residues. The germline V gene has CDR1 SGDLS and CDR2 YYNGEE. The DNA of the CDR3 is TGTGCCAGCAGCGTAGATTCAGTCCAAGAGACCCAGTACTTC. Encoded protein: CASSVDSVQETQYF.

The V gene is TRBV11-2, the J gene TRBJ2-5; a possible D gene is TRBD2 (5 bases). Germline values: CDR1 SGHAT, CDR2 FQNNGV. The V and J ends lost 3 bases and 5 bases respectively, with 7 bases between them. The CDR3 covers 12 residues. The CDR3 here is CASSLGAETQYF. The CDR3 DNA is TGTGCCAGCAGCTTGGGAGCGGAGACCCAGTACTTC.

This chain connects TRBV11-2 to TRBJ1-3, with unresolved D. CDR1 is SGHAT, CDR2 FQNNGV, per germline. V lost 1 base and J 2 bases, leaving 9 bases between the germline ends. The length of the CDR3 is 15 residues. DNA for the CDR3: TGTGCCAGCAGCTTAGTTAGGTCCCCTGGAAACACCATATATTTT. Encoded protein: CASSLVRSPGNTIYF.

The genes are TRBV9 and TRBJ2-3; no firm D call. Trimming cost V 4 bases and J 2 bases, with 20 bases left between them. Germline loops: CDR1 SGDLS, CDR2 YYNGEE. The length of the CDR3 is 17 residues. The CDR3 is CASSPRHVSTFTDTQYF. The CDR3 coding sequence is TGTGCCAGCAGCCCCAGACACGTCTCTACTTTCACAGATACGCAGTATTTT.

The rearrangement joins TRBV12-5 to TRBJ1-2, with no clear D. This CDR3 region has 16 residues. With 5 bases removed from V and 3 bases from J, the gap between germline ends came to 19 bases. Germline V gene data show CDR1 as LGHNT and CDR2 as FRNRAP. The CDR3 DNA sequence: TGTGCTAGTGGTCCCGTGGTCCCTGACGGGGACTATGGCTACACCTTC. Its protein product is CASGPVVPDGDYGYTF.

The CDR3 region has the DNA TGTGCCAGCAGCTTTACAGGGAGGGACACTGAAGCTTTCTTT. This sequence encodes CASSFTGRDTEAFF. The rearrangement uses TRBV5-5 and TRBJ1-1; maybe TRBD1 (6 bases). V lost 2 bases, J lost 3 bases, and 11 bases lay in between. This CDR3 comprises 14 residues. CDR1 and CDR2 from the germline V gene are SGHKS and YYEKEE (reference sequence).

The gene calls are TRBV5-4 and TRBJ2-5; 14 nucleotides match TRBD2. After removal of 4 bases from V and 1 base from J, the junction contained 12 bases not matched to a gene. CDR1 is SGHNT, CDR2 YYREEE, per germline (reference sequence). The CDR3 length is 19 residues. The CDR3 DNA follows: TGTGCCAGCAGCCCCGATATGGGACTAGCGGGGGACCTCCAAGAGACCCAGTACTTC. Residues: CASSPDMGLAGDLQETQYF.

This chain joins TRBV7-9 and TRBJ2-3, with TRBD1 matching 7 bases. This CDR3 contains 15 residues. The germline gives CDR1 SEHNR, CDR2 FQNEAQ (reference sequence). V shed 5 bases, J shed 5 bases, and the junction held 10 bases outside the gene matches. DNA for the CDR3: TGTGCCAGCAGCCCGTACAGGGGCTCCGAAGATACGCAGTATTTT. Translating it yields CASSPYRGSEDTQYF. The full variable domain, its missing parts supplied by reference TRBV7-9 and TRBJ2-3, is DTGVSQNPRHKITKRGQNVTFRCDPISEHNRLYWYRQTLGQGPEFLTYFQNEAQLEKSRLLSDRFSAERPKGSFSTLEIQRTEQGDSAMYLCASSPYRGSEDTQYFGPGTRLTVL.

This chain joins TRBV11-2 and TRBJ2-4; no clear D gene. In germline, CDR1 is SGHAT, CDR2 FQNNGV. The CDR3 sequence is 16 residues long. Deletions cut 4 bases from V and 0 bases from J, with 13 bases between. The CDR3 protein is CASSSVAQLAKNIQYF. CDR3 nucleotides: TGTGCCAGCAGCTCAGTTGCGCAGCTAGCCAAAAACATTCAGTACTTC.

This rearrangement joins TRBV27 to TRBJ1-1; possibly TRBD1 for D (6 bases). CDR3 length: 12 amino acids. CDR1 is MNHEY, CDR2 SMNVEV, per germline (reference sequence). Trimming removed 6 bases from V and 5 bases from J, with 10 bases in between. The CDR3 region has the DNA TGTGCCAGCAGAGGGGGGGGGACTGAAGCTTTCTTT. It codes for CASRGGGTEAFF.

The V and J genes are TRBV29-1 and TRBJ2-7, with 8 bases matching TRBD2. V gave up 5 bases and J gave up 2 bases; unmatched junction bases: 11. The germline V gene encodes CDR1 SQVTM and CDR2 ANQGSEA. The CDR3 extends over 15 amino acids. The DNA of the CDR3 is TGCAGCGTTCGCGGGAGGCGGGACGGGCCCTACGAGCAGTACTTC. Protein sequence: CSVRGRRDGPYEQYF.

This clone was found once. The chain carries TRBV30 and TRBJ2-3; the D is unclear. V lost 5 bases to trimming and J lost 0 bases, with 9 bases between them. Germline CDR1 reads GTSNPN; CDR2 reads SVGIG (reference sequence). CDR3 size: 13 residues. The CDR3 here is CAWAASSTDTQYF. CDR3 DNA: TGTGCCTGGGCGGCCTCCAGCACAGATACGCAGTATTTT.

The chain combines TRBV9 with TRBJ2-2, with TRBD2 identical over 12 bases. The CDR3 consists of 18 residues. The V and J ends lost 3 bases and 7 bases, in that order; junction bases with no gene match: 13. Germline lookup yields CDR1 SGDLS and CDR2 YYNGEE. The CDR3 loop reads CASSAPLLSSGGDGELFF. CDR3 in DNA: TGTGCCAGCAGCGCCCCATTGCTCTCTAGCGGGGGGGACGGGGAGCTGTTTTTT.

The rearrangement joins TRBV4-1 to TRBJ2-7; D call uncertain. From germline, CDR1 is MGHRA and CDR2 YSYEKL. The CDR3 spans 13 residues. Trimming left V 0 bases short and J 6 bases short, with 9 bases between. The CDR3 sequence is CASSQEGYAEQYF. CDR3 coding DNA: TGCGCCAGCAGCCAAGAGGGGTATGCCGAGCAGTACTTC.

The genes are TRBV7-9 and TRBJ2-1; no reliable D call. Deletions cut 5 bases from V and 5 bases from J, with 4 bases between. There are 11 residues in the CDR3. The V gene's germline CDR1 is SEHNR and CDR2 FQNEAQ (reference sequence). The CDR3 region is CASSENNEQFF. CDR3 in DNA: TGTGCCAGCAGCGAAAACAATGAGCAGTTCTTC.

In regard to this clone: Other DNA sequences of this sample code for an identical CDR3. CDR3 bases: TGTGCCAGTAGTATAGGGGTTTCGAGCAATCAGCCCCAGCATTTT. It translates to CASSIGVSSNQPQHF. This sequence joins TRBV19 and TRBJ1-5, with unresolved D. The CDR3 sequence is 15 residues long. Germline assignment: CDR1 LNHDA and CDR2 SQIVND (reference sequence). Trimming stripped 1 base from V and 1 base from J, with 8 bases between. Complete variable domain (other parts from reference TRBV19 and TRBJ1-5): DGGITQSPKYLFRKEGQNVTLSCEQNLNHDAMYWYRQDPGQGLRLIYYSQIVNDFQKGDIAEGYSVSREKKESFPLTVTSAQKNPTAFYLCASSIGVSSNQPQHFGDGTRLSIL.

Note on this clone: Other DNA sequences from this sample encode an identical CDR3 as well. V and J are TRBV7-9 and TRBJ1-1, with D possibly TRBD1 on 6 matching bases. The CDR3 has 12 residues. Between the trimmed V and J ends, which lost 6 bases and 2 bases, there was a span of 7 bases. CDR1 is SEHNR and CDR2 is FQNEAQ in the germline V gene (reference sequence). CDR3 protein: CASRDSNTEAFF. CDR3 coding DNA: TGTGCCAGCAGGGACAGTAACACTGAAGCTTTCTTT.

This CDR3 reads CASSQVETGARYEQYF. CDR3 DNA sequence: TGCGCCAGCAGCCAAGTAGAGACGGGAGCCCGTTACGAGCAGTACTTC. This rearrangement joins TRBV4-1 to TRBJ2-7; perhaps TRBD2 as D (6 bases). This CDR3 spans 16 amino acids. With 1 base removed from V and 4 bases from J, the gap between germline ends came to 17 bases. Looked up from germline, CDR1 is MGHRA and CDR2 is YSYEKL.

On this clone itself: The same CDR3 can be traced to other DNA sequences in this sample. This sequence joins TRBV7-3 and TRBJ2-1; D possibly corresponds to TRBD1 (6 bases). The CDR3 extends over 13 amino acids. Looked up from germline, CDR1 is SGHTA and CDR2 is FQGTGA. V lost 5 bases and J lost 3, with 8 bases in between. CDR3 DNA sequence: TGTGCCAGCAGCCCGGACAGCTACAATGAGCAGTTCTTC. Its protein is CASSPDSYNEQFF.

CDR3 DNA: TGTGCCAGCAGCTTACGGGGCCCTCAAGAGACCCAGTACTTC. Residues: CASSLRGPQETQYF. V usage is TRBV27 and J usage is TRBJ2-5; possibly TRBD1 or TRBD2 for D (5 bases each). V was pared by 6 bases and J by 2 bases, with 13 bases between. Germline-derived CDR1 and CDR2 are MNHEY and SMNVEV (reference sequence). This CDR3 has 14 residues.

The CDR3 reads CASSIWDSSYNEQFF. CDR3 DNA sequence: TGTGCCAGTAGTATATGGGACAGCTCCTACAATGAGCAGTTCTTC. V is TRBV19 and J is TRBJ2-1, with 7 positions matching TRBD1. Germline V lookup: CDR1 LNHDA, CDR2 SQIVND (reference sequence). Trimming at V came to 2 bases and at J to 0 bases, leaving 1 base not matched to a gene. This CDR3 is 15 amino acids long.

This chain uses TRBV7-9 with TRBJ2-5; D remains unclear. The CDR3 consists of 13 residues. The germline CDR1 and CDR2 sequences are SEHNR and FQNEAQ (reference sequence). Deletions cut 3 bases from V and 2 bases from J, with 7 bases between. The CDR3 here is CASSFPLQETQYF. CDR3 in DNA: TGTGCCAGCAGCTTTCCTCTGCAAGAGACCCAGTACTTC.

The chain joins TRBV6-5 to TRBJ2-1, with 11 nucleotides matching TRBD2. In germline, CDR1 is MNHEY, CDR2 SVGAGI. Losses at the gene ends were 7 bases for V and 6 bases for J; bases not matched to a gene: 5. The CDR3 runs 14 residues. Here the CDR3 reads CASTGSGGGNEQFF. The CDR3 region has the DNA TGTGCCAGCACCGGTAGCGGGGGGGGCAATGAGCAGTTCTTC.

The J gene is TRBJ2-7, the V gene TRBV7-9, with D uncertain. Trimming took off 5 bases at V and 4 bases at J, with 9 bases between the two ends. CDR3 length: 12 amino acids. The germline gives CDR1 SEHNR, CDR2 FQNEAQ (reference sequence). CDR3: CASSHSTYEQYF. CDR3 in DNA: TGTGCCAGCAGCCATAGCACTTACGAGCAGTACTTC.